This T cell receptor beta chain was identified during a study of regulatory T cells in long-lasting Graves disease. Study results and caveats: Tissue studied was limited to peripheral blood, excluding thyroid tissue.

Arm-PCR of CDR3 regions with iRepertoire HTBI primers generated TCR beta libraries. TCRdb passed the multiplex PCR reads through MiXCR, listing each CDR3 protein once. The sample lists more than 350,000 distinct CDR3 sequences; around 23% were seen once. V shed 3 bases and J shed 0 bases, with 9 bases lying between them. The CDR3 is made up of 14 amino acids. The germline gives CDR1 MDHEN, CDR2 SYDVKM. This sample's time point: persistent/refractory GD, antithyroid drugs over 5 years with positive TRAb. Extracted PBMC RNA gave rise to the TCR library. This clonotype came up many times. Antigen specificity is unknown.

The source material was peripheral blood mononuclear cells (PBMCs), sampled when the disease was refractory, from a patient treated with antithyroid drugs. The source is a female donor with Graves disease. V is TRBV28 and J is TRBJ2-7, with D possibly being TRBD2 (5 bases). The CDR3 is CASSFEGFSYEQYF. The CDR3 DNA reads TGTGCCAGCAGTTTCGAGGGTTTCTCCTACGAGCAGTACTTC. Drawing the rest from reference TRBV28 and TRBJ2-7, the complete variable domain is DVKVTQSSRYLVKRTGEKVFLECVQDMDHENMFWYRQDPGLGLRLIYFSYDVKMKEKGDIPEGYSVSREKKERFSLILESASTNQTSMYLCASSFEGFSYEQYFGPGTRLTVT.